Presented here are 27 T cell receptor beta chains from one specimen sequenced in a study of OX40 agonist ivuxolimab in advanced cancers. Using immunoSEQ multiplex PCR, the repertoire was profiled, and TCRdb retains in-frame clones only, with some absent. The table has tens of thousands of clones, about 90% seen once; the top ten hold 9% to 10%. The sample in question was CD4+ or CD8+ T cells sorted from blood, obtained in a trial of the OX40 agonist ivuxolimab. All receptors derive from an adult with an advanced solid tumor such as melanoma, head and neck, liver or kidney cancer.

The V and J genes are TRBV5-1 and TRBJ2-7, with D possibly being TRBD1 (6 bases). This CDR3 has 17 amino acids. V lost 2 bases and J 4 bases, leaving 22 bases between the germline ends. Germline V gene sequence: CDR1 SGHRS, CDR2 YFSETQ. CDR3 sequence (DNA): TGCGCCAGCAGCTTTTTGGTGGGGTTAGGGGGAGAATACGAGCAGTACTTC. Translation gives CASSFLVGLGGEYEQYF.

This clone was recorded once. The CDR3 DNA reads TGTGCCAGCCATAACCGGCGTGAGCAGTTCTTC. It codes for CASHNRREQFF. J is TRBJ2-1 and V is TRBV27; no clear D. CDR1 is MNHEY and CDR2 is SMNVEV in the germline V gene (reference sequence). The CDR3 consists of 11 residues. V lost 8 bases and J lost 9, with 11 bases in between.

Here the CDR3 reads CAITDRGLDTGELFF. CDR3 coding DNA: TGTGCCATCACCGACAGGGGGCTTGACACCGGGGAGCTGTTTTTT. J is TRBJ2-2 and V is TRBV10-3; 10 nucleotides line up with TRBD1. V shed 7 bases and J 3 bases; nucleotides not matched to a gene: 5. The CDR3 has 15 amino acids. Germline V gene sequence: CDR1 ENHRY, CDR2 SYGVKD.

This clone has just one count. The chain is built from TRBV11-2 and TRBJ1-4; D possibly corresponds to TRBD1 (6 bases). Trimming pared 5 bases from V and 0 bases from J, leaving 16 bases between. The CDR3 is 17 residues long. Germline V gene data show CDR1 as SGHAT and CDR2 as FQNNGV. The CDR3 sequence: CASSPRGEGPTNEKLFF. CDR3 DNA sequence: TGTGCCAGCAGCCCCAGGGGAGAAGGCCCAACTAATGAAAAACTGTTTTTT.

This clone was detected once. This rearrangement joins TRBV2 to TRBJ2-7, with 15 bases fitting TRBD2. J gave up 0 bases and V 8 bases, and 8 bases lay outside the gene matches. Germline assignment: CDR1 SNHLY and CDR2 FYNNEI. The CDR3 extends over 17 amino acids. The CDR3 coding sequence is TGTGCCAGCGCCGGGACTAGCGGGGGGTCGAGCTCCTACGAGCAGTACTTC. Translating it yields CASAGTSGGSSSYEQYF.

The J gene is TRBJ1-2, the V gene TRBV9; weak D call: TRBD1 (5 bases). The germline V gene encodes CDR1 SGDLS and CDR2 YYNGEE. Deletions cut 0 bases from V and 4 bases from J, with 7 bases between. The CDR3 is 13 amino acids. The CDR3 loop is CASSVGQFYGYTF. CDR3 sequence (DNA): TGTGCCAGCAGCGTAGGACAGTTCTATGGCTACACCTTC.

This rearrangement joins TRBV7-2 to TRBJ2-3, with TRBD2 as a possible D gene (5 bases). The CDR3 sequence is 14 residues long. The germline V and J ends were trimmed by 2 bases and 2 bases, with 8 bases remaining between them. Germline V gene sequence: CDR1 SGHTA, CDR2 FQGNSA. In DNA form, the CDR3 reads TGTGCCAGCAGCTTATACGGGGTCACAGATACGCAGTATTTT. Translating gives CASSLYGVTDTQYF.

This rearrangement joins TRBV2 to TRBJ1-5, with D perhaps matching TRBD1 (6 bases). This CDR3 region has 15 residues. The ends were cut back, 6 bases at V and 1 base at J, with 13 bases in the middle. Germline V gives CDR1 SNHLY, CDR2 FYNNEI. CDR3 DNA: TGTGCCAGCAGGGTAGGGGGAATGAGCAATCAGCCCCAGCATTTT. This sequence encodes CASRVGGMSNQPQHF.

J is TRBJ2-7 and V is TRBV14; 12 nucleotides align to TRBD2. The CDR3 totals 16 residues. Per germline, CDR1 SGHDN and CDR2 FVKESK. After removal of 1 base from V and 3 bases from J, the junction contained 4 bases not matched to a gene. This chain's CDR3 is CASSQARLAGDYEQYF. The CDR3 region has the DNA TGTGCCAGCAGCCAAGCCCGACTAGCGGGAGACTACGAGCAGTACTTC. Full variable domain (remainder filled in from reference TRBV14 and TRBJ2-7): EAGVTQFPSHSVIEKGQTVTLRCDPISGHDNLYWYRRVMGKEIKFLLHFVKESKQDESGMPNNRFLAERTGGTYSTLKVQPAELEDSGVYFCASSQARLAGDYEQYFGPGTRLTVT.

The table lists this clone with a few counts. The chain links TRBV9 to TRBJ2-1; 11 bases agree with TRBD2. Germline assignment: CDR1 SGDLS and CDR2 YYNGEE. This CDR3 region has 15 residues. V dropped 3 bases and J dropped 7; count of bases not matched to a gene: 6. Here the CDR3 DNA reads TGTGCCAGCAGCGATAGCGGGAGGGCCCGTAATGAGCAGTTCTTC. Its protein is CASSDSGRARNEQFF.

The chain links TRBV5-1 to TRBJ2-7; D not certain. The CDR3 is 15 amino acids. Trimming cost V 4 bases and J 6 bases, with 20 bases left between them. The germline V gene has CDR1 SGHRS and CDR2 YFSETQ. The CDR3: CASSPGGAPHAEQYF. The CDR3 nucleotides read TGCGCCAGCAGCCCCGGCGGTGCCCCGCACGCCGAGCAGTACTTC. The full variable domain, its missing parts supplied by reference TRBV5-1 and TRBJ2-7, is KAGVTQTPRYLIKTRGQQVTLSCSPISGHRSVSWYQQTPGQGLQFLFEYFSETQRNKGNFPGRFSGRQFSNSRSEMNVSTLELGDSALYLCASSPGGAPHAEQYFGPGTRLTVT.

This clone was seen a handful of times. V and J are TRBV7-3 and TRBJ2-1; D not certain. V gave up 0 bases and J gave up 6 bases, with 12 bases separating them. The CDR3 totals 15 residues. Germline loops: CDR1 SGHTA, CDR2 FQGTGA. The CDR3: CASSLTGSGVNEQFF. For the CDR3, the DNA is TGTGCCAGCAGCTTAACGGGCAGTGGCGTCAATGAGCAGTTCTTC. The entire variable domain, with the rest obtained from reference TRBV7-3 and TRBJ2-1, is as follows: GAGVSQTPSNKVTEKGKYVELRCDPISGHTALYWYRQSLGQGPEFLIYFQGTGAADDSGLPNDRFFAVRPEGSVSTLKIQRTERGDSAVYLCASSLTGSGVNEQFFGPGTRLTVL.

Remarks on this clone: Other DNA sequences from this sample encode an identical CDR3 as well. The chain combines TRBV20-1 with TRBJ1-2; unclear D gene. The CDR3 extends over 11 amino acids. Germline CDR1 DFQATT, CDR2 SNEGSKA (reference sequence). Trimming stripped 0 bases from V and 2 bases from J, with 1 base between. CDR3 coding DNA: TGCAGTGCTAGAGAGAACTATGGCTACACCTTC. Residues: CSARENYGYTF.

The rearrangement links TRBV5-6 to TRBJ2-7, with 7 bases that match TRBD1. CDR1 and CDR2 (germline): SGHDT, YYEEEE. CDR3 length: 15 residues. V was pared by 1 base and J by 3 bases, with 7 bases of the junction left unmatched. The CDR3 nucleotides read TGTGCCAGCAGCTTGTTTCGGCAGGGGGACTACGAGCAGTACTTC. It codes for CASSLFRQGDYEQYF.

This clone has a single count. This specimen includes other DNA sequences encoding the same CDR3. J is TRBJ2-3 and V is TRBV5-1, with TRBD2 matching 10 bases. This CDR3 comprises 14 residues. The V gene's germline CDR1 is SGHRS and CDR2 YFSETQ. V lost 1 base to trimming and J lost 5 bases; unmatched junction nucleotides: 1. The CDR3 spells CASSLTSGEDTQYF. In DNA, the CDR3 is TGCGCCAGCAGCTTGACTAGCGGGGAAGATACGCAGTATTTT. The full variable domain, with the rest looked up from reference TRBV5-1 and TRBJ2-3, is KAGVTQTPRYLIKTRGQQVTLSCSPISGHRSVSWYQQTPGQGLQFLFEYFSETQRNKGNFPGRFSGRQFSNSRSEMNVSTLELGDSALYLCASSLTSGEDTQYFGPGTRLTVL.

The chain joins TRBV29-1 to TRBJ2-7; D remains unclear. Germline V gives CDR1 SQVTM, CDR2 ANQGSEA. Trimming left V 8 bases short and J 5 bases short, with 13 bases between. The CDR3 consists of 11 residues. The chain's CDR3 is CSPFQGHEQYF. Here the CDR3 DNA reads TGCAGCCCCTTCCAAGGGCACGAGCAGTACTTC.

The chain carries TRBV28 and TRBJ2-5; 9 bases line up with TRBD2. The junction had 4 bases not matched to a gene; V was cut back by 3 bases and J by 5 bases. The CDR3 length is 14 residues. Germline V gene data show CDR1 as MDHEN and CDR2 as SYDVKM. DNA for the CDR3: TGTGCCAGCAGTTTGGCGGGGGGGAGGGAGACCCAGTACTTC. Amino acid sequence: CASSLAGGRETQYF.

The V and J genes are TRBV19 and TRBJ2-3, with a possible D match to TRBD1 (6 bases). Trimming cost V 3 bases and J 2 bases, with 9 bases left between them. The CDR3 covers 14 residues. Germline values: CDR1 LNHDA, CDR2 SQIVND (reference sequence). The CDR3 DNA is TGTGCCAGTAGTATTGGGGGCCACACAGATACGCAGTATTTT. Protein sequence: CASSIGGHTDTQYF.

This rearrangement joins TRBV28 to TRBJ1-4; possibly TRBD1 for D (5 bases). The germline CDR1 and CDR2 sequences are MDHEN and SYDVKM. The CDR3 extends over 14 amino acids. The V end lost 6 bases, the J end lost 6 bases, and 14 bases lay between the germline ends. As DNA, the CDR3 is TGTGCCAGCAGCTACTTGGGGACCCATGAAAAACTGTTTTTT. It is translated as CASSYLGTHEKLFF. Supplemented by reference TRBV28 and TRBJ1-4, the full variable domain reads DVKVTQSSRYLVKRTGEKVFLECVQDMDHENMFWYRQDPGLGLRLIYFSYDVKMKEKGDIPEGYSVSREKKERFSLILESASTNQTSMYLCASSYLGTHEKLFFGSGTQLSVL.

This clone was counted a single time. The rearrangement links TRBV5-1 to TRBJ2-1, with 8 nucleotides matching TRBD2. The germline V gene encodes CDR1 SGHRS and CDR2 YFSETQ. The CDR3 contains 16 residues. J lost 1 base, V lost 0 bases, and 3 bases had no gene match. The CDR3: CASSLVAGTSYNEQFF. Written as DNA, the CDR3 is TGCGCCAGCAGCTTGGTAGCGGGGACTTCCTACAATGAGCAGTTCTTC.

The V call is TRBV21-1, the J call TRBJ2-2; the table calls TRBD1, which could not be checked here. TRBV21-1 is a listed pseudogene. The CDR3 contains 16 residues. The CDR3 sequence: CASSFRRGLAAGELFF. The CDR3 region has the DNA TGTGCCAGCAGCTTTCGCAGGGGGCTGGCCGCCGGGGAGCTGTTTTTT.

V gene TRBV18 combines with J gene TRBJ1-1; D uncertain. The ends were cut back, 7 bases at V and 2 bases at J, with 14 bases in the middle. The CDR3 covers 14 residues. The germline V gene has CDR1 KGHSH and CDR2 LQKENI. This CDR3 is CASLPPFTNTEAFF. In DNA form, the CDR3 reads TGTGCCAGCTTACCCCCGTTTACCAACACTGAAGCTTTCTTT. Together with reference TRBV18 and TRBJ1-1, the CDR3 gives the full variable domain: NAGVMQNPRHLVRRRGQEARLRCSPMKGHSHVYWYRQLPEEGLKFMVYLQKENIIDESGMPKERFSAEFPKEGPSILRIQQVVRGDSAAYFCASLPPFTNTEAFFGQGTRLTVV.

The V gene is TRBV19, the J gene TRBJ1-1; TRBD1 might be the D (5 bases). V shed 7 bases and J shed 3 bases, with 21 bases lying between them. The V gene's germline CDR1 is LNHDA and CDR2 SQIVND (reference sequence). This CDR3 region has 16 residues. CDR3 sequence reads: CASTKGRLRVDTEAFF. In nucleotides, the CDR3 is TGTGCCAGTACTAAGGGACGGCTCAGGGTGGACACTGAAGCTTTCTTT. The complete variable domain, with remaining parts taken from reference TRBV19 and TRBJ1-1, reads DGGITQSPKYLFRKEGQNVTLSCEQNLNHDAMYWYRQDPGQGLRLIYYSQIVNDFQKGDIAEGYSVSREKKESFPLTVTSAQKNPTAFYLCASTKGRLRVDTEAFFGQGTRLTVV.

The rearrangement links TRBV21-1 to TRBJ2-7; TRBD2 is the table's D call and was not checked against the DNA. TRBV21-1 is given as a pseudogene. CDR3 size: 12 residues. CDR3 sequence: CANGKYSYEQYF. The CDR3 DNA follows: TGTGCCAACGGCAAATACTCCTACGAGCAGTACTTC.

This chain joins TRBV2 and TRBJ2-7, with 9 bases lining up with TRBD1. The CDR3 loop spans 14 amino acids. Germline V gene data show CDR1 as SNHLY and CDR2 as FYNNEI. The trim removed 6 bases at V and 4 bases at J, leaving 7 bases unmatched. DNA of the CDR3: TGTGCCAGCAGCGAACAGGGGGCGAGGTACGAGCAGTACTTC. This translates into CASSEQGARYEQYF. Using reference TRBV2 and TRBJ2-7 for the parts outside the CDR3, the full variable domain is EPEVTQTPSHQVTQMGQEVILRCVPISNHLYFYWYRQILGQKVEFLVSFYNNEISEKSEIFDDQFSVERPDGSNFTLKIRSTKLEDSAMYFCASSEQGARYEQYFGPGTRLTVT.

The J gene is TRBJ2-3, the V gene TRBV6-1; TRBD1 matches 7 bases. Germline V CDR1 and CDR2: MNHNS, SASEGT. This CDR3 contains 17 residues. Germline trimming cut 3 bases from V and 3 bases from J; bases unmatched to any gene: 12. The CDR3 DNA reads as TGTGCCAGCAGTGAGCCGCGGAAGGGGGCGCGGACAGATACGCAGTATTTT. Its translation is CASSEPRKGARTDTQYF.

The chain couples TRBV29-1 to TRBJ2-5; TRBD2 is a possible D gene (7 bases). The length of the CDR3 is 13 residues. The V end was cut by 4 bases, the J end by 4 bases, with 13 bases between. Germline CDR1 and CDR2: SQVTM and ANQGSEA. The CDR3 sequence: CSVGSRGAETQYF. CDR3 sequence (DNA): TGCAGCGTTGGATCCCGGGGGGCAGAGACCCAGTACTTC.